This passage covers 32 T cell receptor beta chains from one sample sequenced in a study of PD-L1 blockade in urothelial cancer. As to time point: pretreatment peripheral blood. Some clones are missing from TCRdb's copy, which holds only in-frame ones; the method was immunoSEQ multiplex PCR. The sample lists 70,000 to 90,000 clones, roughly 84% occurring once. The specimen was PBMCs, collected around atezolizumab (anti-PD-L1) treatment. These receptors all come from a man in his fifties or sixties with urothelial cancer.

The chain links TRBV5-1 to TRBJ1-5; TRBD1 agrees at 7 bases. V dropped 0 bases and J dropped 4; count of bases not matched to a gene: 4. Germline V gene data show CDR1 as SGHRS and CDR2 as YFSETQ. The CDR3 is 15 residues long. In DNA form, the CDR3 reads TGCGCCAGCAGCTTGGCAGGGACAGCAAATCAGCCCCAGCATTTT. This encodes CASSLAGTANQPQHF.

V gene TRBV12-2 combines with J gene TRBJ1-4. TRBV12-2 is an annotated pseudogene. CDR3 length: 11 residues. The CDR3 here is CASRINEKLFF. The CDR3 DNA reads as TGTGCAAGTCGCATAAATGAAAAACTGTTTTTT.

CDR3: CASSFRTVYTEAFF. The CDR3, as DNA: TGTGCCAGCAGCTTTAGGACAGTTTACACTGAAGCTTTCTTT. This sequence joins TRBV9 and TRBJ1-1; weak D call: TRBD1 (6 bases). The CDR3 has 14 amino acids. V lost 4 bases, J lost 3 bases, and 13 bases lay in between. Per the germline V gene, CDR1 is SGDLS and CDR2 is YYNGEE.

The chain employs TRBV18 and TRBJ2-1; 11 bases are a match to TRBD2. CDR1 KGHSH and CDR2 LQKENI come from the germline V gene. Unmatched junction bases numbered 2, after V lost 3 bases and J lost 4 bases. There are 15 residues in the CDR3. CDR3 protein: CASSPSGGAYNEQFF. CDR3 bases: TGTGCCAGCTCACCTAGCGGGGGGGCATACAATGAGCAGTTCTTC. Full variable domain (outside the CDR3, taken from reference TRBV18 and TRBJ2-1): NAGVMQNPRHLVRRRGQEARLRCSPMKGHSHVYWYRQLPEEGLKFMVYLQKENIIDESGMPKERFSAEFPKEGPSILRIQQVVRGDSAAYFCASSPSGGAYNEQFFGPGTRLTVL.

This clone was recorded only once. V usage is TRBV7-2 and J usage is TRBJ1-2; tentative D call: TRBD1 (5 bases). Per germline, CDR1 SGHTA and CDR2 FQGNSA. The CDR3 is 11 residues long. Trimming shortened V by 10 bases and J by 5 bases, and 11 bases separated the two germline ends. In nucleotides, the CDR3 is TGTGCCATCGGTCGGGGGTATGGCTACACCTTC. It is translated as CAIGRGYGYTF.

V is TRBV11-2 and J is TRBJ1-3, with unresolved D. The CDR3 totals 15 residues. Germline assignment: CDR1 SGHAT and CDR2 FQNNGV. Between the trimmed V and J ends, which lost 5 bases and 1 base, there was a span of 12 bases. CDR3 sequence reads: CASSLSTGSGNTIYF. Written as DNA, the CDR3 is TGTGCCAGCAGCCTCTCGACGGGTTCTGGAAACACCATATATTTT.

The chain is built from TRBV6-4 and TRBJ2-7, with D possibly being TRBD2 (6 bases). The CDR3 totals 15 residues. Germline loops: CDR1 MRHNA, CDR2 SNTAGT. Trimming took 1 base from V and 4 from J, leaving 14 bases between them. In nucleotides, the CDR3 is TGTGCCAGCAGTGACTATTACGGGAGCGGGTACGAGCAGTACTTC. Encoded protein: CASSDYYGSGYEQYF.

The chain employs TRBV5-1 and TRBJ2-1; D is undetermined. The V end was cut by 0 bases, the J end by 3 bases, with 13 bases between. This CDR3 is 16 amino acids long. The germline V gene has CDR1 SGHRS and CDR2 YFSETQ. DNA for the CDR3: TGCGCCAGCAGCTTGGATCCGAGACGACTCTACAATGAGCAGTTCTTC. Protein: CASSLDPRRLYNEQFF.

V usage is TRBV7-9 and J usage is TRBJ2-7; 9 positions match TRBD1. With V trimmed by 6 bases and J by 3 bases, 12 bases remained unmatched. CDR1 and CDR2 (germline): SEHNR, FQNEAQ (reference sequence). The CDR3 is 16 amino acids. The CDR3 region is CASRDTGGEGNYEQYF. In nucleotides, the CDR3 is TGTGCCAGCAGGGATACAGGGGGCGAGGGGAACTACGAGCAGTACTTC.

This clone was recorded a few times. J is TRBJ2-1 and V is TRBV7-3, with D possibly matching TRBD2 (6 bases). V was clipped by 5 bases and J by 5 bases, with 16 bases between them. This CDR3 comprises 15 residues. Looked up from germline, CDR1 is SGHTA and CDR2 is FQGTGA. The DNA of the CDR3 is TGTGCCAGCAGCCCGCTAGCGCAACCCAACAATGAGCAGTTCTTC. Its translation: CASSPLAQPNNEQFF.

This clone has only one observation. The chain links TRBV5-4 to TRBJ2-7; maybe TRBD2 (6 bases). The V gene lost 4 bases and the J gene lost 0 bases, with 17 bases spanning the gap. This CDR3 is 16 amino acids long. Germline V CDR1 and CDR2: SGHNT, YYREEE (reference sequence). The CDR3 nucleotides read TGTGCCAGCAGCCCCCCAGCGGGTATCAGCTCCTACGAGCAGTACTTC. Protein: CASSPPAGISSYEQYF.

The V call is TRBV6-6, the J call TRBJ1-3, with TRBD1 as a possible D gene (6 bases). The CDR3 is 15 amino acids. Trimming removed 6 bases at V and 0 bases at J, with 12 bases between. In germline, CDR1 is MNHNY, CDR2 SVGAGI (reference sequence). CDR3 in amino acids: CASRTGSSSGNTIYF. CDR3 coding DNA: TGTGCCAGCAGAACAGGGTCTAGCTCTGGAAACACCATATATTTT.

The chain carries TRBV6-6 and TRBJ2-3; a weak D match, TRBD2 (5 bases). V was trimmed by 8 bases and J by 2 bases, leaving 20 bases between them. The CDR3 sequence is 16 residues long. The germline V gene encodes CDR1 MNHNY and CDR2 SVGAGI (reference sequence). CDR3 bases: TGTGCCAGCGTAGGACTTTCCCCCGCGTTCACAGATACGCAGTATTTT. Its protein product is CASVGLSPAFTDTQYF.

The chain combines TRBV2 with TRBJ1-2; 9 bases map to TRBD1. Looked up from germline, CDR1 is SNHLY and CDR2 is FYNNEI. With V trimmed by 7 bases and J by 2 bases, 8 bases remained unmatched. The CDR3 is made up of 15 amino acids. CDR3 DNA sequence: TGTGCCAGCACTCTTATCGGGACAGGGAACTATGGCTACACCTTC. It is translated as CASTLIGTGNYGYTF.

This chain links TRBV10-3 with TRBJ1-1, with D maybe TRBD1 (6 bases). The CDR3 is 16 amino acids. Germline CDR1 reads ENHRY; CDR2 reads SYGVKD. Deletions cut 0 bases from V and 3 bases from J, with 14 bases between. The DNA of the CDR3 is TGTGCCATCAGTGAGTCTGGGGGGGCGGGGGACACTGAAGCTTTCTTT. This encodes CAISESGGAGDTEAFF.

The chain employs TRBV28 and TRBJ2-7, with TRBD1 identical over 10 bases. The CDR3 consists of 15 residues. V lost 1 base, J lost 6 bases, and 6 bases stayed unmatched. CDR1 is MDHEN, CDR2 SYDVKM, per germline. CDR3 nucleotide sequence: TGTGCCAGCAGTTTATTGGGGACAGGGGTTGGCGAGCAGTACTTC. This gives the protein CASSLLGTGVGEQYF.

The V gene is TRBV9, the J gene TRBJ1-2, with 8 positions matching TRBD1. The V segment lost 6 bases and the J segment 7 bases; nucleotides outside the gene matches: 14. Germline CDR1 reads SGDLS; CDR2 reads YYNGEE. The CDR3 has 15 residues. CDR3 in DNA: TGTGCCAGCACTCCGAAGACAGGGGCTTGGCTTGGCTACACCTTC. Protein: CASTPKTGAWLGYTF. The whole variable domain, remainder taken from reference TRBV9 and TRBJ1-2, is DSGVTQTPKHLITATGQRVTLRCSPRSGDLSVYWYQQSLDQGLQFLIQYYNGEERAKGNILERFSAQQFPDLHSELNLSSLELGDSALYFCASTPKTGAWLGYTFGSGTRLTVV.

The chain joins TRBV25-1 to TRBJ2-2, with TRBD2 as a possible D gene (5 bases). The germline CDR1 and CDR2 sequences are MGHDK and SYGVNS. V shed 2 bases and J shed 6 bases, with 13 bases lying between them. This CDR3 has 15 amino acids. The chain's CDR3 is CASSERGLTAGELFF. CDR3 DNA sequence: TGTGCCAGCAGTGAAAGAGGGCTGACTGCCGGGGAGCTGTTTTTT.

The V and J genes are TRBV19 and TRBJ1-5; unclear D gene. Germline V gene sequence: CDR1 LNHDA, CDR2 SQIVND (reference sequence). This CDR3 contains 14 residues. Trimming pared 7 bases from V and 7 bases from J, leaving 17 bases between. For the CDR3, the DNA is TGTGCCAGTACCGATGGGCGGGCGAGGCAGCCCCAGCATTTT. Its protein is CASTDGRARQPQHF.

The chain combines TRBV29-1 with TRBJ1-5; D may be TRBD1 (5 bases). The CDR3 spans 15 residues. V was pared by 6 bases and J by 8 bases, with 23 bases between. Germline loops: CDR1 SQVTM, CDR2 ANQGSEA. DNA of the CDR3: TGCAGCGTCGCAATCGGGACCTCCTGGAGGGAGCCCCAGCATTTT. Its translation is CSVAIGTSWREPQHF.

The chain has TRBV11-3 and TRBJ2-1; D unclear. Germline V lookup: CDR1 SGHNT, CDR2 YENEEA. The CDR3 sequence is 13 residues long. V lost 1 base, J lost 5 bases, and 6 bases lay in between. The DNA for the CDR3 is TGTGCCAGCAGCTTAGGTGTCGACAATGAGCAGTTCTTC. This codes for CASSLGVDNEQFF.

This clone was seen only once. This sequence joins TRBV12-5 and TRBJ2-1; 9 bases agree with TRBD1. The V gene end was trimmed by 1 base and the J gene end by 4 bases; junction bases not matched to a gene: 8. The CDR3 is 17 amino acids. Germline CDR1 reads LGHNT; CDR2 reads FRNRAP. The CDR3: CASGLAPGTGIYNEQFF. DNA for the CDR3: TGTGCTAGTGGTTTGGCCCCCGGGACAGGGATATACAATGAGCAGTTCTTC.

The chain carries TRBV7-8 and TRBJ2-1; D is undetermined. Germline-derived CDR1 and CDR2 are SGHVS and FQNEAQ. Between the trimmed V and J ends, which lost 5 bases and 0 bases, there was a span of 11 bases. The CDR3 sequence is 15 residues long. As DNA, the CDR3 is TGTGCCAGCAGCCCTACGCGGAGCTCCTACAATGAGCAGTTCTTC. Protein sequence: CASSPTRSSYNEQFF.

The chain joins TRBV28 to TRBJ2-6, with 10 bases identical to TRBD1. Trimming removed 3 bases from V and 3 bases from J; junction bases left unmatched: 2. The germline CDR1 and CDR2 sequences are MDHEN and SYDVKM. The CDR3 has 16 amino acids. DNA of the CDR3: TGTGCCAGCAGTTTCGGGACAGGGGTTGGGGCCAACGTCCTGACTTTC. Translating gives CASSFGTGVGANVLTF.

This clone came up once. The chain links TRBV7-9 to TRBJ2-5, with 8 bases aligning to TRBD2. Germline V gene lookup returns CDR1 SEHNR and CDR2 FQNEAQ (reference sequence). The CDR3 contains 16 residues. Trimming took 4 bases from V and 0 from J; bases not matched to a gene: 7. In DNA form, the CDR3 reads TGTGCCAGCAGCTCTCCCGTAGCGGGGTACCAAGAGACCCAGTACTTC. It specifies CASSSPVAGYQETQYF.

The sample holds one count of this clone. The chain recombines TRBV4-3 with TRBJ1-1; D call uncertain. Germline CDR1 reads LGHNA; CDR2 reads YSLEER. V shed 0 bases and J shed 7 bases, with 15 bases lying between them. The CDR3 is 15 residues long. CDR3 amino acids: CASSQEMQKYNEAFF. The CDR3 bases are TGCGCCAGCAGCCAAGAAATGCAAAAATACAATGAAGCTTTCTTT.

The CDR3 spells CASSLTERNTEAFF. CDR3 DNA sequence: TGTGCCAGCAGCTTAACAGAGAGGAACACTGAAGCTTTCTTT. The chain employs TRBV7-3 and TRBJ1-1; unclear D gene. In germline, CDR1 is SGHTA, CDR2 FQGTGA. With 0 bases removed from V and 1 base from J, the gap between germline ends came to 6 bases. The CDR3 contains 14 residues. The variable domain in full, completed from reference TRBV7-3 and TRBJ1-1, reads GAGVSQTPSNKVTEKGKYVELRCDPISGHTALYWYRQSLGQGPEFLIYFQGTGAADDSGLPNDRFFAVRPEGSVSTLKIQRTERGDSAVYLCASSLTERNTEAFFGQGTRLTVV.

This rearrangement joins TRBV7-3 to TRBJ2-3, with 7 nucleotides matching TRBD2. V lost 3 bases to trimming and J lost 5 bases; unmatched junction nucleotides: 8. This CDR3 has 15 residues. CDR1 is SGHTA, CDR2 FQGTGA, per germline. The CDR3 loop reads CASSLGGSRGDTQYF. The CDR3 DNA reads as TGTGCCAGCAGCTTGGGCGGGAGTCGGGGAGATACGCAGTATTTT.

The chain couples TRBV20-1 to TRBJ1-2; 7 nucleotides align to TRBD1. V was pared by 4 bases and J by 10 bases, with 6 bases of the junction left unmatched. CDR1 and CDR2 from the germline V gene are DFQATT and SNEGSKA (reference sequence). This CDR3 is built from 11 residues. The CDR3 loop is CSATGQLDYTF. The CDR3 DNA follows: TGCAGTGCTACGGGACAGTTGGACTACACCTTC.

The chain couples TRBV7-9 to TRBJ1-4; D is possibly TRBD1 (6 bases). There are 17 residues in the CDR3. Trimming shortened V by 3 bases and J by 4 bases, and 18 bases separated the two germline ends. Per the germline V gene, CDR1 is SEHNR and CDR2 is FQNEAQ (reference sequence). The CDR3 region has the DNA TGTGCCAGCAGCTTCGCTAGGGGCAGGGGCAATAATGAAAAACTGTTTTTT. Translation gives CASSFARGRGNNEKLFF.

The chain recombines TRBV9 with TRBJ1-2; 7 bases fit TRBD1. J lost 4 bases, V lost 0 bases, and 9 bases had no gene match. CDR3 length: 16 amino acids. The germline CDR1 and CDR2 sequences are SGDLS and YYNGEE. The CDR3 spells CASSVEGTVIRYGYTF. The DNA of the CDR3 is TGTGCCAGCAGCGTAGAGGGGACAGTCATCCGCTATGGCTACACCTTC.

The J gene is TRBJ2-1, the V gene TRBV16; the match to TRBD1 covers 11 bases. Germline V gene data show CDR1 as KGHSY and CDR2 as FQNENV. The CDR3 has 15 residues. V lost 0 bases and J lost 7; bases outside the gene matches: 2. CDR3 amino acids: CASSQSDRGRNEQFF. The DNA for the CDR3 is TGTGCCAGCAGCCAATCGGACAGGGGGCGGAATGAGCAGTTCTTC. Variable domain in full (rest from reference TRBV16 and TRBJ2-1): GEEVAQTPKHLVRGEGQKAKLYCAPIKGHSYVFWYQQVLKNEFKFLISFQNENVFDETGMPKERFSAKCLPNSPCSLEIQATKLEDSAVYFCASSQSDRGRNEQFFGPGTRLTVL.